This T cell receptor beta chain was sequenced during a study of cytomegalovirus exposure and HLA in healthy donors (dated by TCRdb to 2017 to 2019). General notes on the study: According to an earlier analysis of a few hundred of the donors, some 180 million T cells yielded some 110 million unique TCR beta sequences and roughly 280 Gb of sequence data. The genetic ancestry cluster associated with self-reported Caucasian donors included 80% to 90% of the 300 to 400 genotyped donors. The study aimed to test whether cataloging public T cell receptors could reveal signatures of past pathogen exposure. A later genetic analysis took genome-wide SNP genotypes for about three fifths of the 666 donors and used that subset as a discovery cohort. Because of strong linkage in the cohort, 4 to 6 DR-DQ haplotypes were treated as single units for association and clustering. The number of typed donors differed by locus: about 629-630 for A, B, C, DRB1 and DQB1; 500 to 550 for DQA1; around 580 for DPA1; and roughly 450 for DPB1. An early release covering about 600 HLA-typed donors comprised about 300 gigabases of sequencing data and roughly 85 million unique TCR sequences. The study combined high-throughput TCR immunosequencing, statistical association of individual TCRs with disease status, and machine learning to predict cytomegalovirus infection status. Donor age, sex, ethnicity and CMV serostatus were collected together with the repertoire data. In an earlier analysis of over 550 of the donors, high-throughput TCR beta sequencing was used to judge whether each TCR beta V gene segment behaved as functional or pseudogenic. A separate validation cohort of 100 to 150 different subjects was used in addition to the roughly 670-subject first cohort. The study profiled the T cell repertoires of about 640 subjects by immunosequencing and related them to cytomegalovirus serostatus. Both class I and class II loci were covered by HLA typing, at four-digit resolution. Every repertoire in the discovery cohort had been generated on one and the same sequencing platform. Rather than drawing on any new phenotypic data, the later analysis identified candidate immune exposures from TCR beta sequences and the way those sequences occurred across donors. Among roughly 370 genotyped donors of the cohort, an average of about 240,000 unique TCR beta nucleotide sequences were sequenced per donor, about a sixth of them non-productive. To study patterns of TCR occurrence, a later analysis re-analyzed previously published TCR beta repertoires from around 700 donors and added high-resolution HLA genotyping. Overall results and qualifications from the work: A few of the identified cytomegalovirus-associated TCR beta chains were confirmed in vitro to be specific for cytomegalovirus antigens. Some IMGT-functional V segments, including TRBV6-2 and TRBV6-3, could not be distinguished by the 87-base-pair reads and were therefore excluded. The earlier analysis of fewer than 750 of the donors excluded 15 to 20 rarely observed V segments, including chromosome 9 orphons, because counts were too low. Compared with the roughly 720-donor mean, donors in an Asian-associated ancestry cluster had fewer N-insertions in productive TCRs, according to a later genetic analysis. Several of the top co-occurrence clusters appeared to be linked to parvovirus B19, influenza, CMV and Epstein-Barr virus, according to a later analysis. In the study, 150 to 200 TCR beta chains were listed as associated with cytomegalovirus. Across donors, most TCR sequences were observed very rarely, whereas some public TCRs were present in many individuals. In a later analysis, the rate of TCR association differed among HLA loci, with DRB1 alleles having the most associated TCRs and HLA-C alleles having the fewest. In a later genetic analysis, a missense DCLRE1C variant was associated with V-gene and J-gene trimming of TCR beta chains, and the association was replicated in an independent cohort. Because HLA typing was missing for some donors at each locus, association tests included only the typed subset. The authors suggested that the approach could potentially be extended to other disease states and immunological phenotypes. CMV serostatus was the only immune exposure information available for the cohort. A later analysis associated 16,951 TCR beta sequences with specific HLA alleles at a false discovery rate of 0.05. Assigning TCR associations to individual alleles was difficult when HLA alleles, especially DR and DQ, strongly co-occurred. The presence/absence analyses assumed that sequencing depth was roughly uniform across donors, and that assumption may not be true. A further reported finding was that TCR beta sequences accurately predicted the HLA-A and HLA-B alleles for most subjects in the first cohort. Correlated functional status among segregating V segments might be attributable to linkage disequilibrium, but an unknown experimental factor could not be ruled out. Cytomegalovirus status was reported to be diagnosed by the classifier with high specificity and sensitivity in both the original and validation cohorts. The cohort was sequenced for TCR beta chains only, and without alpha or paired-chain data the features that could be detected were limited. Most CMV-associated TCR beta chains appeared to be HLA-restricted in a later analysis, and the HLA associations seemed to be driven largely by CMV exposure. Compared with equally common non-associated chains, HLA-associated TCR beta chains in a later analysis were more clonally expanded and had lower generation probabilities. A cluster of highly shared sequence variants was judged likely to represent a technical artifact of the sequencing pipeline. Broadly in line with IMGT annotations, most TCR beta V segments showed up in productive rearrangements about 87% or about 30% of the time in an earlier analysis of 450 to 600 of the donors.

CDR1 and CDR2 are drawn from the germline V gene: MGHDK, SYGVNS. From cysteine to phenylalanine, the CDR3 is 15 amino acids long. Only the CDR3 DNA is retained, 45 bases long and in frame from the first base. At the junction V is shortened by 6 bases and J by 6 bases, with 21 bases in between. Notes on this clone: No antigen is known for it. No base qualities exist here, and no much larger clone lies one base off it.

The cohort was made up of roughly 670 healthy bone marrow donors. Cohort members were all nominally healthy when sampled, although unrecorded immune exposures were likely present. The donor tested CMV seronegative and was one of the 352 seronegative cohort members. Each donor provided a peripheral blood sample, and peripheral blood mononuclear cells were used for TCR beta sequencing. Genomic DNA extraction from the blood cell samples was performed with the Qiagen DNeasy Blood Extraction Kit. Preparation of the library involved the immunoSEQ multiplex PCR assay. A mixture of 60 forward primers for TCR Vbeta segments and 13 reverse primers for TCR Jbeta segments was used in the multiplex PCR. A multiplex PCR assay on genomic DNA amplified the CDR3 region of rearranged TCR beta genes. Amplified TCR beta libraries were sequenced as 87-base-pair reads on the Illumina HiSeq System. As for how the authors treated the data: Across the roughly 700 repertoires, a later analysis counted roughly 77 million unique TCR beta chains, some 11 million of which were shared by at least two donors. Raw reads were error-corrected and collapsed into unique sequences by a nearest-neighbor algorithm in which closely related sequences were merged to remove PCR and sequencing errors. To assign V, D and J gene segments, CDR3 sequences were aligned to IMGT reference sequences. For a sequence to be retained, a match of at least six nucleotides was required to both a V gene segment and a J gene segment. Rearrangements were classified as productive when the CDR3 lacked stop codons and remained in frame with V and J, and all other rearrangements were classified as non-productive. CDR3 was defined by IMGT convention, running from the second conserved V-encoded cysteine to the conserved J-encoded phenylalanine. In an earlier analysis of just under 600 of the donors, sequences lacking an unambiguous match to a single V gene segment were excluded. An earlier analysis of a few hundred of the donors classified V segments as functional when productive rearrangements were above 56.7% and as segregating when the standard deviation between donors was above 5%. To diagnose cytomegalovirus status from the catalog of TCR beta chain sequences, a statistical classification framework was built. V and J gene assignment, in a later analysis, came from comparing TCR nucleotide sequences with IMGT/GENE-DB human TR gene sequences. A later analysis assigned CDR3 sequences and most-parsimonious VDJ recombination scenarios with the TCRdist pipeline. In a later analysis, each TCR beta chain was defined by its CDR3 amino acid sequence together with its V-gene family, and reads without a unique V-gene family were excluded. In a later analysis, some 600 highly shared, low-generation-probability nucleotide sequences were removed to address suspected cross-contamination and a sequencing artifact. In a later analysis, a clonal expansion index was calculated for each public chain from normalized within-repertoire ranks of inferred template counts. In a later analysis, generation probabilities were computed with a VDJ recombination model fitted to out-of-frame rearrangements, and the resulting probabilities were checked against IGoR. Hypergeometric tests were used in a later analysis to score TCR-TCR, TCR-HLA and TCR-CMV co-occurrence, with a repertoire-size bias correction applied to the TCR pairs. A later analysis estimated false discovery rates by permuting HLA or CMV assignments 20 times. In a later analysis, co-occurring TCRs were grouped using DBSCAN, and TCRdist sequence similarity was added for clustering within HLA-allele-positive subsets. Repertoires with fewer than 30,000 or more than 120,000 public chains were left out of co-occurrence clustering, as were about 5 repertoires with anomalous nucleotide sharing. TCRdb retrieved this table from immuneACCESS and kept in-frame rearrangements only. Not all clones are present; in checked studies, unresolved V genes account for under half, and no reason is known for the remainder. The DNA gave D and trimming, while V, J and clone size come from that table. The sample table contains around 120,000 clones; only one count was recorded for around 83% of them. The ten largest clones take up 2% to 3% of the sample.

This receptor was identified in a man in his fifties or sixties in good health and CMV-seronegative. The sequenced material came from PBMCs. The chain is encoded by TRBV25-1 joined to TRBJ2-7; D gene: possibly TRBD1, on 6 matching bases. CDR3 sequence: CASSVATTGKAEQYF. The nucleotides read TGTGCCAGCAGCGTCGCGACGACAGGTAAAGCCGAGCAGTACTTC.